A single sample is the source of the 2 T cell receptor beta chains below, sequenced in a study of blood T cell repertoires in COVID-19. Some clones are missing from TCRdb's copy, which holds only in-frame ones; the method was immunoSEQ multiplex PCR. The data contain around 620,000 clones, 90% of them singletons. Material for sequencing was peripheral blood. The receptors were sampled from a woman under 30 with acute or convalescent COVID-19.

This clone occurred once. The chain is built from TRBV24-1 and TRBJ2-1; D not certain. The V and J ends lost 0 bases and 8 bases respectively, with 13 bases between them. Per the germline V gene, CDR1 is KGHDR and CDR2 is SFDVKD. This CDR3 contains 15 residues. DNA for the CDR3: TGTGCCACCAGTGATTTGGAGGCTAATTGGGATGAGCAGTTCTTC. It is translated as CATSDLEANWDEQFF.

The chain's CDR3 is CASSLVRGNYEQYF. The DNA of the CDR3 is TGTGCCAGCAGCTTAGTAAGGGGGAACTACGAGCAGTACTTC. J is TRBJ2-7 and V is TRBV7-2; a possible D gene is TRBD1 (6 bases). Germline V gene sequence: CDR1 SGHTA, CDR2 FQGNSA. This CDR3 region has 14 residues. Between the trimmed V and J ends, which lost 1 base and 3 bases, there was a span of 10 bases.